This entry lists 24 T cell receptor beta chains sequenced from one sample in a study of a mutant IDH1 vaccine in newly diagnosed glioma. TCRdb's copy holds only in-frame clones and misses some; the assay was immunoSEQ multiplex PCR. The sample lists tens of thousands of clones; 82% were seen once. Specified time point: week 47, end of study. Each vaccine dose was 300 ug of mutant IDH1 20-mer peptide, with topical imiquimod. No antigen is known for these receptors. Sequenced here: PBMCs, sampled from a glioma patient whose treatment included an IDH1 peptide vaccine. These receptors were taken from a man aged 18-30 years with glioma. Some clones in this sample may be carry-over from other donors' samples.

The chain couples TRBV5-6 to TRBJ2-7, with 10 bases lining up with TRBD1. V was pared by 5 bases and J by 2 bases, with 7 bases of the junction left unmatched. The germline V gene encodes CDR1 SGHDT and CDR2 YYEEEE. The CDR3 covers 15 residues. CDR3 residues: CASSSTGGPTYEQYF. The CDR3 DNA reads as TGTGCCAGCAGTTCGACAGGGGGCCCTACCTACGAGCAGTACTTC.

The chain combines TRBV14 with TRBJ2-2; D remains ambiguous. CDR1 and CDR2 from the germline V gene are SGHDN and FVKESK. Trimming cost V 2 bases and J 0 bases, with 7 bases left between them. This CDR3 spans 15 amino acids. CDR3 in DNA: TGTGCCAGCAGCCAACAACGATCGAACACCGGGGAGCTGTTTTTT. As protein: CASSQQRSNTGELFF.

This chain uses TRBV18 with TRBJ2-1; D possibly corresponds to TRBD1 (5 bases). Germline CDR1 is KGHSH and CDR2 is LQKENI. Between the trimmed V and J ends, which lost 0 bases and 4 bases, there was a span of 7 bases. CDR3 size: 14 residues. The CDR3 DNA reads as TGTGCCAGCTCACCACCCGACAGTTACAATGAGCAGTTCTTC. It specifies CASSPPDSYNEQFF.

V is TRBV7-9 and J is TRBJ2-6; no clear D. V was clipped by 5 bases and J by 0 bases, with 8 bases between them. The germline V gene encodes CDR1 SEHNR and CDR2 FQNEAQ (reference sequence). This CDR3 is 15 amino acids long. CDR3 sequence (DNA): TGTGCCAGCAGCCCTAGGTCCTCTGGGGCCAACGTCCTGACTTTC. It translates to CASSPRSSGANVLTF.

The gene calls are TRBV18 and TRBJ2-1; D may be TRBD1 (5 bases). Germline-derived CDR1 and CDR2 are KGHSH and LQKENI. With 1 base removed from V and 5 bases from J, the gap between germline ends came to 9 bases. The CDR3 extends over 14 amino acids. The CDR3 nucleotides are TGTGCCAGCTCACCACTGACAGCTAACAATGAGCAGTTCTTC. Its translation is CASSPLTANNEQFF.

J is TRBJ1-2 and V is TRBV27; D remains unclear. Germline values: CDR1 MNHEY, CDR2 SMNVEV (reference sequence). V gave up 3 bases and J gave up 1 base, with 15 bases separating them. CDR3 length equals 16 residues. This CDR3 is CASSFAVNSLNYGYTF. The DNA for the CDR3 is TGTGCCAGCAGTTTTGCTGTTAATTCCCTTAACTATGGCTACACCTTC.

The genes are TRBV9 and TRBJ2-7, with D possibly being TRBD2 (7 bases). Trimming removed 0 bases at V and 2 bases at J, with 12 bases between. CDR1 SGDLS and CDR2 YYNGEE come from the germline V gene. The CDR3 has 15 amino acids. CDR3 bases: TGTGCCAGCAGCGTAGAGGGGGGGAGCACCTACGAGCAGTACTTC. Protein sequence: CASSVEGGSTYEQYF.

The V gene is TRBV29-1, the J gene TRBJ2-1; TRBD2 agrees at 12 bases. Trimming removed 0 bases from V and 8 bases from J; junction bases left unmatched: 14. The length of the CDR3 is 18 residues. Germline V gives CDR1 SQVTM, CDR2 ANQGSEA. In DNA form, the CDR3 reads TGCAGCGTTGAAGATATGGCGACTAGCGGGGGCTCGGGGGATGAGCAGTTCTTC. It specifies CSVEDMATSGGSGDEQFF.

This rearrangement joins TRBV7-6 to TRBJ2-7; the D gene is possibly TRBD1 (6 bases). The CDR3 length is 13 residues. CDR1 and CDR2 (germline): SGHVS, FNYEAQ. The V end lost 5 bases, the J end lost 5 bases, and 13 bases lay between the germline ends. The CDR3 DNA follows: TGTGCCAGCAGCCCGTCCACAGGGAACGAGCAGTACTTC. Translation: CASSPSTGNEQYF.

This rearrangement joins TRBV20-1 to TRBJ2-1, with D possibly matching TRBD2 (5 bases). Germline loops: CDR1 DFQATT, CDR2 SNEGSKA (reference sequence). The CDR3 consists of 11 residues. Deletions cut 5 bases from V and 3 bases from J, with 5 bases between. CDR3 nucleotides: TGCAGTGCTCGGGGCTACAATGAGCAGTTCTTC. Translated: CSARGYNEQFF.

The chain uses TRBV5-1 and TRBJ1-2; perhaps TRBD1 as D (5 bases). Trimming removed 2 bases at V and 7 bases at J, with 12 bases between. The CDR3 is 13 residues long. The germline V gene has CDR1 SGHRS and CDR2 YFSETQ. The CDR3 DNA reads as TGCGCCAGCAGCTTTTCGGTGCAGGGTGGCTACACCTTC. Translating gives CASSFSVQGGYTF.

The gene calls are TRBV6-5 and TRBJ2-1, with 7 bases identical to TRBD1. V dropped 5 bases and J dropped 6; count of bases not matched to a gene: 10. The CDR3 contains 15 residues. Germline-derived CDR1 and CDR2 are MNHEY and SVGAGI. The CDR3 protein is CASSRTGFPFNEQFF. As DNA, the CDR3 is TGTGCCAGCAGTAGGACAGGTTTCCCCTTCAATGAGCAGTTCTTC.

The chain joins TRBV2 to TRBJ2-5; 8 bases are a match to TRBD2. Germline CDR1 is SNHLY and CDR2 is FYNNEI. CDR3 size: 15 residues. The V gene end was trimmed by 1 base and the J gene end by 0 bases; junction bases not matched to a gene: 1. CDR3: CASSEGGGNQETQYF. Written as DNA, the CDR3 is TGTGCCAGCAGTGAAGGCGGGGGGAACCAAGAGACCCAGTACTTC.

The genes are TRBV27 and TRBJ1-1; D unclear. The CDR3 has 14 residues. The V gene's germline CDR1 is MNHEY and CDR2 SMNVEV (reference sequence). Trimming stripped 0 bases from V and 1 base from J, with 6 bases between. CDR3 amino acids: CASSLSGENTEAFF. CDR3 nucleotide sequence: TGTGCCAGCAGTTTATCAGGTGAGAACACTGAAGCTTTCTTT.

The chain employs TRBV7-8 and TRBJ2-7, with D perhaps matching TRBD1 (6 bases). Trimming took off 5 bases at V and 1 base at J, with 12 bases between the two ends. Looked up from germline, CDR1 is SGHVS and CDR2 is FQNEAQ. The CDR3 has 14 residues. CDR3 in amino acids: CASSTTTGSYEQYF. CDR3 bases: TGTGCCAGCAGCACAACGACAGGTTCCTACGAGCAGTACTTC.

The chain carries TRBV18 and TRBJ2-2; D call uncertain. Germline CDR1 reads KGHSH; CDR2 reads LQKENI. Trimming removed 1 base at V and 4 bases at J, with 13 bases between. The CDR3 runs 16 residues. CDR3 sequence reads: CASSPQNRRATGELFF. Here the CDR3 DNA reads TGTGCCAGCTCACCACAAAACCGCCGAGCCACCGGGGAGCTGTTTTTT.

V and J are TRBV6-1 and TRBJ1-2; D gene uncertain. The length of the CDR3 is 15 residues. V gave up 0 bases and J gave up 2 bases, with 10 bases separating them. Germline assignment: CDR1 MNHNS and CDR2 SASEGT. CDR3 region: CASSEAMTLNYGYTF. The CDR3 DNA sequence: TGTGCCAGCAGTGAAGCGATGACACTCAACTATGGCTACACCTTC.

The chain uses TRBV7-2 and TRBJ2-1; no reliable D call. The CDR3 length is 16 residues. V lost 1 base, J lost 3 bases, and 13 bases lay in between. Germline V gene sequence: CDR1 SGHTA, CDR2 FQGNSA. CDR3 DNA sequence: TGTGCCAGCAGCTTAGTACCAGTCCCGGGCTACAATGAGCAGTTCTTC. It is translated as CASSLVPVPGYNEQFF.

The V gene is TRBV7-9, the J gene TRBJ1-5; D unclear. V was pared by 5 bases and J by 1 base, with 9 bases between. The CDR3 length is 14 residues. Germline loops: CDR1 SEHNR, CDR2 FQNEAQ (reference sequence). CDR3 amino acids: CASSTTMSNQPQHF. CDR3 nucleotide sequence: TGTGCCAGCAGCACGACAATGAGCAATCAGCCCCAGCATTTT. Complete variable domain (other parts from reference TRBV7-9 and TRBJ1-5): DTGVSQNPRHKITKRGQNVTFRCDPISEHNRLYWYRQTLGQGPEFLTYFQNEAQLEKSRLLSDRFSAERPKGSFSTLEIQRTEQGDSAMYLCASSTTMSNQPQHFGDGTRLSIL.

This clone was counted a single time. The genes are TRBV28 and TRBJ1-5; no definite D call. The CDR3 has 12 amino acids. The germline V gene has CDR1 MDHEN and CDR2 SYDVKM. V lost 2 bases and J 6 bases, leaving 5 bases between the germline ends. For the CDR3, the DNA is TGTGCCAGCAGTTTAAACGGTCAGCCCCAGCATTTT. This encodes CASSLNGQPQHF.

V and J are TRBV27 and TRBJ1-2, with 7 nucleotides matching TRBD1. This CDR3 is 14 amino acids long. Trimming at V came to 3 bases and at J to 4 bases, leaving 5 bases not matched to a gene. Germline V gives CDR1 MNHEY, CDR2 SMNVEV (reference sequence). Written as DNA, the CDR3 is TGTGCCAGCAGTTTTTCGGACAGGATCTATGGCTACACCTTC. Residues: CASSFSDRIYGYTF.

The CDR3 reads CASSRGGTEAFF. The CDR3 nucleotides are TGTGCCAGCTCAAGGGGTGGCACTGAAGCTTTCTTT. This rearrangement joins TRBV27 to TRBJ1-1, with D perhaps TRBD1 (5 bases). Germline-derived CDR1 and CDR2 are MNHEY and SMNVEV (reference sequence). V lost 8 bases, J lost 4 bases, and 11 bases lay in between. The CDR3 is made up of 12 amino acids.

The J gene is TRBJ2-1, the V gene TRBV5-1; 11 bases match TRBD2. The V gene's germline CDR1 is SGHRS and CDR2 YFSETQ. The V and J ends lost 0 bases and 4 bases, in that order; junction bases with no gene match: 3. This CDR3 has 16 amino acids. Written as DNA, the CDR3 is TGCGCCAGCAGCTTGGGGGGACTAGCGGAGTACAATGAGCAGTTCTTC. This codes for CASSLGGLAEYNEQFF.

The gene calls are TRBV5-4 and TRBJ2-5, with a tentative D call TRBD2 (5 bases). Germline CDR1 reads SGHNT; CDR2 reads YYREEE (reference sequence). Trimming shortened V by 0 bases and J by 1 base, and 10 bases separated the two germline ends. This CDR3 comprises 15 residues. The CDR3 sequence: CASSLGTSSQETQYF. The CDR3 DNA follows: TGTGCCAGCAGCTTGGGGACTTCGTCCCAAGAGACCCAGTACTTC.